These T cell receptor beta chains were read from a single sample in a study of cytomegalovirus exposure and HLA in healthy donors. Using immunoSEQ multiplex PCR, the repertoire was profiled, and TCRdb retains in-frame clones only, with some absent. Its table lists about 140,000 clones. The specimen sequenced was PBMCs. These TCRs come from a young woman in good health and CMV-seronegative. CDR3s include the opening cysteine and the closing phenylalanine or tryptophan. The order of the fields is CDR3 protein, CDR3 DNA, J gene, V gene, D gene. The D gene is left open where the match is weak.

cdr3_aa: CAISPQSGNEQFF
cdr3_nt: TGTGCCATCAGCCCACAGTCTGGGAATGAGCAGTTCTTC
j_call: TRBJ2-1
v_call: TRBV10-3
d_call: -

cdr3_aa: CATRKTVTDTQYF
cdr3_nt: TGTGCCACGAGAAAGACAGTCACAGATACGCAGTATTTT
j_call: TRBJ2-3
v_call: TRBV19
d_call: -

cdr3_aa: CSVQGGGTDTQYF
cdr3_nt: TGCAGCGTTCAGGGTGGGGGCACAGATACGCAGTATTTT
j_call: TRBJ2-3
v_call: TRBV29-1
d_call: -

cdr3_aa: CASTPTGGAPGYGYTF
cdr3_nt: TGTGCCAGCACCCCAACAGGGGGCGCCCCTGGCTATGGCTACACCTTC
j_call: TRBJ1-2
v_call: TRBV25-1
d_call: TRBD1

cdr3_aa: CASSQEGTGYYEQYF
cdr3_nt: TGCGCCAGCAGCCAAGAGGGGACAGGGTACTACGAGCAGTACTTC
j_call: TRBJ2-7
v_call: TRBV4-1
d_call: TRBD1

cdr3_aa: CASSLTGDLQPQHF
cdr3_nt: TGTGCCAGCAGCTTAACCGGGGATTTGCAGCCCCAGCATTTT
j_call: TRBJ1-5
v_call: TRBV11-2
d_call: -

cdr3_aa: CASSLEGTPTVGDIQYF
cdr3_nt: TGTGCCAGCAGCTTGGAAGGGACACCGACCGTTGGGGACATTCAGTACTTC
j_call: TRBJ2-4
v_call: TRBV5-4
d_call: -

cdr3_aa: CASGSYEQYF
cdr3_nt: TGTGCATCGGGGTCCTACGAGCAGTACTTC
j_call: TRBJ2-7
v_call: TRBV19
d_call: -

cdr3_aa: CASSDSGTVDTGELFF
cdr3_nt: TGTGCCAGCAGTGACTCTGGGACAGTAGACACCGGGGAGCTGTTTTTT
j_call: TRBJ2-2
v_call: TRBV6-4
d_call: TRBD1

cdr3_aa: CAISNPGWETQYF
cdr3_nt: TGTGCCATCAGTAATCCGGGGTGGGAGACCCAGTACTTC
j_call: TRBJ2-5
v_call: TRBV10-3
d_call: -

cdr3_aa: CASSSWTSGGEQYF
cdr3_nt: TGCGCCAGCAGCTCTTGGACTAGCGGGGGCGAGCAGTACTTC
j_call: TRBJ2-7
v_call: TRBV5-1
d_call: TRBD2

cdr3_aa: CAVETESETNEKLFF
cdr3_nt: TGTGCAGTTGAGACGGAGTCTGAGACTAATGAAAAACTGTTTTTT
j_call: TRBJ1-4
v_call: TRBV28
d_call: -

cdr3_aa: CASSESKGGTEAFF
cdr3_nt: TGCGCCAGCAGTGAGTCCAAAGGGGGCACTGAAGCTTTCTTT
j_call: TRBJ1-1
v_call: TRBV10-2
d_call: -

cdr3_aa: CASMPGPNTGELFF
cdr3_nt: TGTGCCAGCATGCCGGGTCCGAACACCGGGGAGCTGTTTTTT
j_call: TRBJ2-2
v_call: TRBV6-5
d_call: -

cdr3_aa: CASSIQGARNEKLFF
cdr3_nt: TGTGCCAGTAGTATCCAGGGGGCGCGGAACGAAAAACTGTTTTTT
j_call: TRBJ1-4
v_call: TRBV19
d_call: TRBD1

cdr3_aa: CASSTNSGIQETQYF
cdr3_nt: TGTGCCAGCAGTACCAATAGCGGGATCCAAGAGACCCAGTACTTC
j_call: TRBJ2-5
v_call: TRBV6-5
d_call: TRBD2

cdr3_aa: CASSAGPYNEQFF
cdr3_nt: TGTGCCAGCAGTGCGGGACCCTACAATGAGCAGTTCTTC
j_call: TRBJ2-1
v_call: TRBV6-5
d_call: -

cdr3_aa: CASSSDMSRTEAFF
cdr3_nt: TGTGCCAGCAGCTCCGACATGTCCCGAACTGAAGCTTTCTTT
j_call: TRBJ1-1
v_call: TRBV7-3
d_call: -

cdr3_aa: CASSAGFSTYNEQFF
cdr3_nt: TGCGCCAGCAGTGCCGGGTTCAGCACCTACAATGAGCAGTTCTTC
j_call: TRBJ2-1
v_call: TRBV10-1
d_call: -

cdr3_aa: CASSLDRGQETQYF
cdr3_nt: TGCGCCAGCAGCTTAGACAGGGGGCAAGAGACCCAGTACTTC
j_call: TRBJ2-5
v_call: TRBV5-1
d_call: TRBD1

cdr3_aa: CASSQGNGDQPQHF
cdr3_nt: TGCGCCAGCAGCCAAGGCAACGGAGATCAGCCCCAGCATTTT
j_call: TRBJ1-5
v_call: TRBV4-3
d_call: -

cdr3_aa: CASSLDGVWGYYEQYF
cdr3_nt: TGTGCCAGCAGCTTGGACGGGGTGTGGGGATACTACGAGCAGTACTTC
j_call: TRBJ2-7
v_call: TRBV5-6
d_call: -

cdr3_aa: CASSTLDWPNEQFF
cdr3_nt: TGTGCCAGTAGCACCCTTGACTGGCCCAATGAGCAGTTCTTC
j_call: TRBJ2-1
v_call: TRBV19
d_call: -

cdr3_aa: CASSYQGGGDKAFF
cdr3_nt: TGCGCCAGCAGCTATCAGGGAGGAGGAGATAAAGCTTTCTTT
j_call: TRBJ1-1
v_call: TRBV5-1
d_call: -

cdr3_aa: CASSLEGEAFF
cdr3_nt: TGTGCCAGCAGCTTAGAGGGGGAAGCTTTCTTT
j_call: TRBJ1-1
v_call: TRBV7-8
d_call: -

cdr3_aa: CASSSGTSQGEQFF
cdr3_nt: TGTGCCAGCAGCTCCGGGACTAGCCAGGGTGAGCAGTTCTTC
j_call: TRBJ2-1
v_call: TRBV7-8
d_call: TRBD2